The 17 T cell receptor beta chains given below trace back to one sample, sequenced in a study of technical replicates of blood from four donors. Some clones are missing from TCRdb's copy, which holds only in-frame ones; the method was immunoSEQ multiplex PCR. The sample includes just under 85,000 clones, approximately 94% seen only once; the top ten take about 0.23%. The sequencing sample was made of T cells isolated from PBMCs. The receptors derive from a human donor in good health.

This chain joins TRBV10-3 and TRBJ2-6, with D possibly being TRBD2 (5 bases). Deletions cut 3 bases from V and 0 bases from J, with 12 bases between. In germline, CDR1 is ENHRY, CDR2 SYGVKD. The CDR3 length is 17 residues. CDR3 protein: CAISDEGGISGANVLTF. DNA of the CDR3: TGTGCCATCAGTGACGAGGGTGGGATCTCTGGGGCCAACGTCCTGACTTTC.

V is TRBV2 and J is TRBJ2-1; D is uncertain. Germline CDR1 SNHLY, CDR2 FYNNEI. V lost 5 bases, J lost 0 bases, and 11 bases lay in between. The CDR3 sequence is 15 residues long. This chain's CDR3 is CASSPDLGSYNEQFF. The CDR3, as DNA: TGTGCCAGCAGTCCCGACTTGGGCTCCTACAATGAGCAGTTCTTC. Filled out from reference TRBV2 and TRBJ2-1, the complete variable domain reads EPEVTQTPSHQVTQMGQEVILRCVPISNHLYFYWYRQILGQKVEFLVSFYNNEISEKSEIFDDQFSVERPDGSNFTLKIRSTKLEDSAMYFCASSPDLGSYNEQFFGPGTRLTVL.

The CDR3 is CASSLGPSGSYEQYF. In DNA, the CDR3 is TGTGCCAGCAGCTTGGGCCCTAGCGGGAGCTACGAGCAGTACTTC. V is TRBV5-4 and J is TRBJ2-7; 10 nucleotides line up with TRBD2. Looked up from germline, CDR1 is SGHNT and CDR2 is YYREEE (reference sequence). The V and J ends lost 0 bases and 3 bases, in that order; junction bases with no gene match: 3. The CDR3 is 15 amino acids.

The chain recombines TRBV4-1 with TRBJ2-5; 9 positions match TRBD1. Germline V CDR1 and CDR2: MGHRA, YSYEKL. The CDR3 runs to 17 residues. The junction had 10 bases not matched to a gene; V was cut back by 4 bases and J by 1 base. This CDR3 reads CASSPAGQGNFQETQYF. In nucleotides, the CDR3 is TGCGCCAGCAGCCCTGCGGGACAGGGAAACTTCCAAGAGACCCAGTACTTC.

The gene calls are TRBV7-9 and TRBJ2-5; 9 positions agree with TRBD2. J lost 3 bases, V lost 4 bases, and 6 bases had no gene match. Germline values: CDR1 SEHNR, CDR2 FQNEAQ (reference sequence). The length of the CDR3 is 15 residues. The CDR3 bases are TGTGCCAGCAGCTCCAGCGGGGGGATCGAAGAGACCCAGTACTTC. It translates to CASSSSGGIEETQYF.

CDR3 residues: CATSRGAGHSTYEQYF. CDR3 DNA: TGTGCCACCAGCAGAGGGGCGGGCCACTCCACCTACGAGCAGTACTTC. The V call is TRBV15, the J call TRBJ2-7; the D gene is possibly TRBD2 (5 bases). Germline CDR1 LNHNV, CDR2 YYDKDF (reference sequence). This CDR3 has 16 amino acids. Deletions cut 1 base from V and 2 bases from J, with 15 bases between.

The chain uses TRBV5-1 and TRBJ1-4; tentative D call: TRBD1 (5 bases). The CDR3 contains 17 residues. Germline V gene data show CDR1 as SGHRS and CDR2 as YFSETQ. Trimming pared 0 bases from V and 5 bases from J, leaving 17 bases between. CDR3 DNA sequence: TGCGCCAGCAGCTTGGCTTTATCGACAGAGCCAAATGAAAAACTGTTTTTT. This gives the protein CASSLALSTEPNEKLFF.

The chain recombines TRBV30 with TRBJ1-1; a possible D gene is TRBD1 (5 bases). This CDR3 is built from 16 residues. The germline gives CDR1 GTSNPN, CDR2 SVGIG (reference sequence). The germline V and J ends were trimmed by 5 bases and 0 bases, with 19 bases remaining between them. The CDR3 nucleotides are TGTGCCTGGGCGGGGGGTGGTTGGGGAATGAACACTGAAGCTTTCTTT. Its protein is CAWAGGGWGMNTEAFF. Drawing the rest from reference TRBV30 and TRBJ1-1, the complete variable domain is SQTIHQWPATLVQPVGSPLSLECTVEGTSNPNLYWYRQAAGRGLQLLFYSVGIGQISSEVPQNLSASRPQDRQFILSSKKLLLSDSGFYLCAWAGGGWGMNTEAFFGQGTRLTVV.

CDR3 DNA: TGTGCCAGCAGTGATAAAGGGGGAAAACTGTTTTTT. Translating it yields CASSDKGGKLFF. The gene calls are TRBV6-1 and TRBJ1-4; TRBD1 might be the D (6 bases). V was trimmed by 3 bases and J by 10 bases, leaving 9 bases between them. The germline V gene encodes CDR1 MNHNS and CDR2 SASEGT. The CDR3 spans 12 residues.

The chain links TRBV5-1 to TRBJ2-1; 8 nucleotides align to TRBD1. Germline trimming cut 0 bases from V and 12 bases from J; bases unmatched to any gene: 2. Germline V gives CDR1 SGHRS, CDR2 YFSETQ. The CDR3 is 12 amino acids. CDR3 coding DNA: TGCGCCAGCAGCTTGGCCGGGACAGGGCAGTTCTTC. This translates into CASSLAGTGQFF. Variable domain in full (rest from reference TRBV5-1 and TRBJ2-1): KAGVTQTPRYLIKTRGQQVTLSCSPISGHRSVSWYQQTPGQGLQFLFEYFSETQRNKGNFPGRFSGRQFSNSRSEMNVSTLELGDSALYLCASSLAGTGQFFGPGTRLTVL.

This chain connects TRBV19 to TRBJ1-1; tentatively, D is TRBD1 (5 bases). The V gene lost 7 bases and the J gene lost 0 bases, with 12 bases spanning the gap. This CDR3 has 14 residues. Germline lookup yields CDR1 LNHDA and CDR2 SQIVND (reference sequence). The CDR3 sequence is CASTQTGLNTEAFF. As DNA, the CDR3 is TGTGCCAGTACCCAAACAGGACTGAACACTGAAGCTTTCTTT.

The V call is TRBV5-1, the J call TRBJ2-1, with a tentative D call TRBD2 (7 bases). The CDR3 is 16 residues long. Germline CDR1 reads SGHRS; CDR2 reads YFSETQ. Trimming removed 3 bases from V and 2 bases from J, with 15 bases in between. The CDR3 reads CASSSPRGGPYNEQFF. In DNA form, the CDR3 reads TGCGCCAGCAGCTCCCCAAGGGGGGGCCCCTACAATGAGCAGTTCTTC.

This rearrangement joins TRBV2 to TRBJ1-1; D is undetermined. This CDR3 contains 14 residues. V was trimmed by 6 bases and J by 5 bases, leaving 16 bases between them. Germline CDR1 SNHLY, CDR2 FYNNEI. CDR3 residues: CASRGSGLRTEAFF. CDR3 nucleotides: TGTGCCAGCAGGGGGAGTGGGTTGAGGACTGAAGCTTTCTTT.

The gene calls are TRBV29-1 and TRBJ2-5; 9 nucleotides align to TRBD1. The CDR3 covers 18 residues. V lost 7 bases and J lost 1; bases outside the gene matches: 19. Looked up from germline, CDR1 is SQVTM and CDR2 is ANQGSEA. Here the CDR3 DNA reads TGCAGCGCCGCACCGGGACAGGGTCCAAACCCCCTCCAAGAGACCCAGTACTTC. Residues: CSAAPGQGPNPLQETQYF.

This clone was detected a few times. This chain joins TRBV19 and TRBJ1-1; possible D gene TRBD1, 6 bases. The germline CDR1 and CDR2 sequences are LNHDA and SQIVND (reference sequence). V gave up 4 bases and J gave up 3 bases, with 9 bases separating them. The CDR3 length is 13 residues. The CDR3 nucleotides are TGTGCCAGTAGTACCAGGGGAGACACTGAAGCTTTCTTT. It is translated as CASSTRGDTEAFF.

The V call is TRBV7-9, the J call TRBJ1-1, with D tentatively TRBD1 (6 bases). This CDR3 has 13 residues. The ends were cut back, 5 bases at V and 5 bases at J, with 12 bases in the middle. The V gene's germline CDR1 is SEHNR and CDR2 FQNEAQ (reference sequence). CDR3 in DNA: TGTGCCAGCAGCGCAGAGGGGGGGACTGAAGCTTTCTTT. It yields the protein CASSAEGGTEAFF. The variable domain in full, with the rest retrieved from reference TRBV7-9 and TRBJ1-1, is DTGVSQNPRHKITKRGQNVTFRCDPISEHNRLYWYRQTLGQGPEFLTYFQNEAQLEKSRLLSDRFSAERPKGSFSTLEIQRTEQGDSAMYLCASSAEGGTEAFFGQGTRLTVV.

This clone has only a few counts. Germline and junction disagree at one end, which may indicate a read error. This CDR3 reads CASSLDGNQPQHF. CDR3 DNA: TGCGCCAGCAGTTTGGACGGGAATCAGCCCCAGCATTTT. The V call is TRBV5-1, the J call TRBJ1-5; D gene unclear. Per the germline V gene, CDR1 is SGHRS and CDR2 is YFSETQ. This CDR3 comprises 13 residues.